A selection of T cell receptor beta chains follows, all from one sample in a study of blood T cell repertoires in COVID-19. The table came from immunoSEQ multiplex PCR; TCRdb's copy has only in-frame clones and leaves some out. The sample has hundreds of thousands of clones, roughly nine tenths seen once; the top ten hold approximately 3%. Sequencing was performed on peripheral blood. The receptors here all came from a woman under 40 with COVID-19, enrolled during active disease. Each CDR3 is given without its conserved first and last residue. Each record gives: V gene, J gene, clone size, CDR3 protein. Only some rows state a clone size, as once, few, many or a class for expanded clones.

TRBV11-2	TRBJ2-5	.	ASSLVSGETQY
TRBV21-1	TRBJ1-5	few	ASSSRREAQPQH
TRBV4-1	TRBJ1-2	.	ASSQDEGGIFNYGYT
TRBV23-1	TRBJ2-5	.	ASSQLDSRQQETQY
TRBV12-1	TRBJ1-2	.	ASSFLAPITGGYGYT
TRBV4-1	TRBJ2-5	.	ASSQKNSMRAKETQY
TRBV4-3	TRBJ2-2	.	ASSQGTGGRAGELF
TRBV12-3/TRBV12-4	TRBJ2-6	.	ASRYSGANVLT
TRBV10-2	TRBJ2-1	.	ASTPAGNLNNEQF
TRBV4-2	TRBJ2-1	.	ASSPRGPTDNEQF
TRBV7-8	TRBJ1-1	.	ASSIQVNTEAF
TRBV28	TRBJ2-5	few	ASSLNGGGTQY
TRBV28	TRBJ2-7	.	ASGSDITYEQY
TRBV7-2	TRBJ2-7	.	ASRPDRGETYEQY
TRBV7-9	TRBJ1-1	.	ASSFEGRTEAF
TRBV29-1	TRBJ2-6	.	SVFGGGTFSGANVLT
TRBV13	TRBJ2-2	.	ASSTSPRELF
TRBV5-1	TRBJ1-4	.	ASSLGLGVANEKLF
TRBV5-5	TRBJ1-1	.	ASSWGAVLSEAF
TRBV3-1/TRBV3-2	TRBJ1-2	.	ASSQAWTGGDNYGYT
TRBV6-1	TRBJ1-2	.	ASSEGPSGVYGYT
TRBV7-8	TRBJ2-5	.	ASSLPRTSGDRETQY
TRBV7-9	TRBJ1-3	once	ASSPGDRENTIY
TRBV18	TRBJ1-2	.	ASSPGTIGGYT
TRBV29-1	TRBJ1-1	.	SVERIEDTEAF
TRBV19	TRBJ2-3	.	ASSRQGATDTQY
TRBV2	TRBJ2-2	.	ASSELRQTGELF
TRBV19	TRBJ2-5	once	ASSGTEETQY
TRBV10-2	TRBJ2-1	.	ATSASGEADEQF
TRBV27	TRBJ2-1	.	ASSLSPGGYDEQF
TRBV24-1	TRBJ2-1	.	ATSQRDRGGSSYNEQF
TRBV5-1	TRBJ2-1	.	ASGGLAGGPDEQF
TRBV4-3	TRBJ2-1	few	ASSLAIRGNEQF
TRBV15	TRBJ1-1	once	ATSRGGRGPQRDTEAF
TRBV4-3	TRBJ2-1	once	ASSLSQGPLGEQF
TRBV19	TRBJ2-5	.	ASSTGTQETQY
TRBV6-2/TRBV6-3	TRBJ2-5	.	ASSTDRVKTQY
TRBV7-6	TRBJ2-2	.	ASSRFGETNTGELF
TRBV27	TRBJ1-6	once	ASSSRGSRHPLH
TRBV9	TRBJ2-1	.	ASSVGWTSNEQF
TRBV19	TRBJ1-1	.	ASSRGGRSTEAF
TRBV10-3	TRBJ2-7	.	AIKGVGEQY
TRBV28	TRBJ1-6	.	ASISAGIGSGSYNSPLH
TRBV28	TRBJ1-2	once	ASRTGAVYGYT
TRBV6-1	TRBJ2-5	once	ASSESSRTQY
TRBV19	TRBJ2-7	few	ASSTGQEPYEQY
TRBV15	TRBJ1-2	.	ATSREYGLSRGYT
TRBV6-6	TRBJ1-2	.	ASSHRQGIGYT
TRBV19	TRBJ1-1	.	ASSKQGNTEAF
TRBV27	TRBJ1-6	.	ASSLGWGQGNSPLH
TRBV4-3	TRBJ1-4	.	ASSQDAGTGVVKLF
TRBV11-1	TRBJ2-7	.	ASSFGQGNSYEQY
TRBV10-2	TRBJ2-1	.	ASRRAGGPDNEQF
TRBV7-2	TRBJ2-5	.	ASSAAGGWETQY
TRBV19	TRBJ2-3	once	ASSTAQGAVGDTQY